This record covers a single T cell receptor (beta chain). What it binds is not known. Average purity of the negatively selected CD4+ T cells was just over 95%. These data originate in a study of T cell repertoires and HLA-DP antigens. Study overall: Versus self, one alloantigen differed at one groove amino acid, the other at nine to eleven.

Germline CDR1 is SGHVS and CDR2 is FQNEAQ. Trimming removed 1 base from V and 2 bases from J, with 11 bases in between. This CDR3 is 16 amino acids long. Study-wide results and caveats: Sorted CD137+ cells had clonality roughly 0.4 against both alloantigens, versus 0.03 to 0.045 pre-culture.

TCRdb's table, derived via immunoSEQ multiplex PCR, lists solely in-frame clones and lacks some. The sample has about 110,000 clones, 80% to 95% seen once. Sequences were obtained from CD4+ T cells from PBMCs. This receptor was taken from a woman aged 18-30 years in good health and CMV-seronegative. This chain uses TRBV7-8 with TRBJ2-2; D not resolved. In DNA form, the CDR3 reads TGTGCCAGCAGCTTAGTGGTCAGGAAAAACACCGGGGAGCTGTTTTTT. Translated: CASSLVVRKNTGELFF.